One and the same sample provided the 20 T cell receptor beta chains below, sequenced in a study of T cell clonality in common variable immunodeficiency. The assay was immunoSEQ multiplex PCR, and TCRdb's table has in-frame clones only and misses some. Altogether about 45,000 clones were found in the sample, and no singletons occur. Specimen: peripheral blood mononuclear cells. These receptors originate from a person aged 18 to 75 in good health.

At least ten counts were recorded for this clone. The read terminates 3 residues ahead of where the CDR3 ends, so the germline J gene completes it. The V call is TRBV20-1, the J call TRBJ1-5; D is possibly TRBD1 (5 bases). This CDR3 has 15 amino acids. The V gene lost 0 bases and the J gene lost 2 bases, with 11 bases spanning the gap. The germline CDR1 and CDR2 sequences are DFQATT and SNEGSKA (reference sequence). Partial CDR3 DNA: TGCAGTGCTAGAGATTTTGAGGGGCGCAATCAGCCC. Protein product: CSARDFEGRNQP. Given in full, the CDR3 is CSARDFEGRNQPQHF.

This clone was seen at least ten times. The CDR3 end lies 3 residues beyond the end of the read and is filled in from the germline J gene. This sequence joins TRBV6-2 or TRBV6-3 and TRBJ1-2, with D possibly being TRBD1 (6 bases). Germline lookup yields CDR1 MNHEY and CDR2 SVGEGT. This CDR3 comprises 17 residues. CDR3 sequence reads: CASSYSTYREPGRGYTF. CDR3 bases read: TGTGCCAGCAGTTACTCTACATACAGGGAACCAGGGAGAGGC.

This clone occurred many times. The read ends 3 residues before the CDR3 terminus; that terminus is restored from the germline J gene. The chain has TRBV28 and TRBJ2-7, with a weak D call TRBD2 (5 bases). This CDR3 region has 12 residues. V gave up 2 bases and J gave up 6 bases, with 8 bases separating them. Germline loops: CDR1 MDHEN, CDR2 SYDVKM. The CDR3 here is CASSLPRGEQYF. The sequenced part of the CDR3 DNA is TGTGCCAGCAGTTTACCCCGGGGCGAG.

This clone was seen many times. The read terminates 3 residues ahead of where the CDR3 ends, so the germline J gene completes it. The chain is built from TRBV7-8 and TRBJ1-4; D is undetermined. Germline CDR1 and CDR2: SGHVS and FQNEAQ. This CDR3 region has 15 residues. V lost 5 bases and J lost 0, with 10 bases in between. CDR3 in amino acids: CASSPHRTTNEKLFF. The DNA read from the CDR3 is TGTGCCAGCAGCCCTCACAGAACAACTAATGAAAAA.

This clone was counted at least ten times. The read ends 3 residues before the CDR3 terminus; that terminus is restored from the germline J gene. The chain couples TRBV10-1 to TRBJ2-7, with TRBD1 identical over 9 bases. Trimming at V came to 3 bases and at J to 2 bases, leaving 11 bases not matched to a gene. The germline CDR1 and CDR2 sequences are WNHNN and SYGVQD (reference sequence). This CDR3 has 17 amino acids. CDR3 DNA (partial): TGCGCCAGCAGTGATAGCTTTGGACAGGGGACCCCCTACGAG. The encoded protein is CASSDSFGQGTPYE. The entire CDR3 is CASSDSFGQGTPYEQYF.

This clone was counted at least ten times. The read ends 3 residues before the CDR3 terminus; that terminus is restored from the germline J gene. This sequence joins TRBV28 and TRBJ1-5; no clear D gene. V gave up 3 bases and J gave up 4 bases, with 22 bases separating them. The CDR3 spans 18 residues. Germline V gives CDR1 MDHEN, CDR2 SYDVKM. The part of the CDR3 DNA that was read is TGTGCCAGCAGTTTCCTCCTTTACGAGTCTACGGGGAATCAGCCC. Amino acid sequence: CASSFLLYESTGNQP. The full CDR3 reads CASSFLLYESTGNQPQHF.

This clone was seen repeatedly, ten times or more. The CDR3 end lies 3 residues beyond the end of the read and is filled in from the germline J gene. The chain combines TRBV5-6 with TRBJ2-7; a weak D match, TRBD1 (6 bases). CDR1 is SGHDT and CDR2 is YYEEEE in the germline V gene. The CDR3 extends over 14 amino acids. With 5 bases removed from V and 2 bases from J, the gap between germline ends came to 14 bases. CDR3 loop: CASSYQGLAYEQYF. CDR3 DNA, as far as it was read: TGTGCCAGCAGTTACCAGGGGTTGGCCTACGAG.

This clone came up many times. With the read ending 3 residues before the CDR3 end, the germline J gene is used to fill in that end. The rearrangement uses TRBV29-1 and TRBJ1-1; D gene unclear. Germline V gene data show CDR1 as SQVTM and CDR2 as ANQGSEA. The CDR3 is 13 amino acids. The V and J ends lost 0 bases and 7 bases respectively, with 12 bases between them. The part of the CDR3 DNA that was read is TGCAGCGTTGAAGATATGGCAGGTCGTGAA. Translated: CSVEDMAGRE. The full-length CDR3 reads as CSVEDMAGREAFF.

This clone came up many times. The CDR3 bases that were read are TGTGCCAGCAGCGCCCGGACAGGACCCCGAAACACC. Residues: CASSARTGPRNT. Given in full, the CDR3 is CASSARTGPRNTIYF. The V call is TRBV9, the J call TRBJ1-3, with 7 bases aligning to TRBD1. The read finishes 3 residues shy of the CDR3 end, and the germline J gene is used to complete it. With 3 bases clipped from V and 5 bases from J, the junction kept 8 bases outside the gene matches. CDR1 and CDR2 (germline): SGDLS, YYNGEE. This CDR3 is built from 15 residues.

This clone occurred many times. The DNA ends 3 residues before the CDR3 does, and the rest of the CDR3 is filled in from the germline J gene. This chain connects TRBV5-1 to TRBJ2-1; the match to TRBD1 covers 7 bases. Germline lookup yields CDR1 SGHRS and CDR2 YFSETQ. V lost 6 bases, J lost 9 bases, and 6 bases stayed unmatched. This CDR3 region has 12 residues. CDR3: CASTQGVSEQFF. The CDR3 bases that were read are TGCGCCAGCACCCAGGGGGTGAGTGAG.

This clone was observed many times. The read stops 3 residues short of the end of the CDR3; the missing end is completed from the germline J gene. The gene calls are TRBV28 and TRBJ1-5; 7 positions match TRBD1. Germline trimming cut 9 bases from V and 1 base from J; bases unmatched to any gene: 6. The CDR3 extends over 14 amino acids. CDR1 is MDHEN and CDR2 is SYDVKM in the germline V gene. The DNA read from the CDR3 is TGTGCCAGTTCCTACAGGGGAAGCAATCAGCCC. It encodes CASSYRGSNQP. The CDR3 reads in full as CASSYRGSNQPQHF.

This clone was counted many times. The covered CDR3 bases are TGTGCCAGCAGCCAAGATCCGAGACAGGGCCTCACTGAA. This translates into CASSQDPRQGLTE. The CDR3, in full, reads CASSQDPRQGLTEAFF. The chain is built from TRBV4-2 and TRBJ1-1; 7 bases fit TRBD1. The observed sequence ends 3 residues before the CDR3 terminus, with the missing tail filled in from the germline J gene. The CDR3 extends over 16 amino acids. V gave up 0 bases and J gave up 4 bases; unmatched junction bases: 8. Germline CDR1 and CDR2: LGHNA and YNFKEQ.

This clone was found many times. The CDR3 end falls 3 residues outside the read, so it is completed with the germline J gene. The chain recombines TRBV28 with TRBJ2-1; 10 bases line up with TRBD2. CDR1 and CDR2 from the germline V gene are MDHEN and SYDVKM. This CDR3 has 14 residues. V was clipped by 5 bases and J by 7 bases; unmatched bases: 5. This chain's CDR3 is CASSPGLAENEQFF. The sequenced CDR3 bases are TGTGCCAGCAGTCCCGGACTAGCGGAGAATGAG. Full variable domain (outside the CDR3, taken from reference TRBV28 and TRBJ2-1): DVKVTQSSRYLVKRTGEKVFLECVQDMDHENMFWYRQDPGLGLRLIYFSYDVKMKEKGDIPEGYSVSREKKERFSLILESASTNQTSMYLCASSPGLAENEQFFGPGTRLTVL.

In this sample, this clone turned up many times. The read ends 3 residues shy of where the CDR3 ends; the end is completed using the germline J gene. The V call is TRBV9, the J call TRBJ2-2, with a tentative D call TRBD2 (5 bases). The CDR3 sequence is 13 residues long. CDR1 and CDR2 from the germline V gene are SGDLS and YYNGEE. CDR3: CASSVATSGGLFF. The part of the CDR3 DNA that was read is TGTGCCAGCAGCGTAGCTACCTCAGGAGGG.

This clone was found many times. Read coverage stops 3 residues before the CDR3 terminus; the germline J gene supplies the remainder. V and J are TRBV20-1 and TRBJ2-1, with TRBD2 matching over 10 bases. This CDR3 has 14 amino acids. V shed 6 bases, J shed 4 bases, and the junction held 6 bases outside the gene matches. Per germline, CDR1 DFQATT and CDR2 SNEGSKA (reference sequence). CDR3 DNA (partial): TGCAGTGCCGCCGGGACTAGCGATTACAATGAG. Its protein product is CSAAGTSDYNE. The full CDR3 sequence reads CSAAGTSDYNEQFF.

This clone was detected many times. The DNA read from the CDR3 is TGTGCCAGCAGCCAAGACCCCCCCGGGACAGGATTATACGAG. Residues: CASSQDPPGTGLYE. The CDR3 as a whole reads CASSQDPPGTGLYEQYF. The chain links TRBV14 to TRBJ2-7; TRBD1 agrees at 8 bases. The CDR3 end lies 3 residues beyond the end of the read and is filled in from the germline J gene. The CDR3 has 17 amino acids. The V segment lost 0 bases and the J segment 4 bases; nucleotides outside the gene matches: 11. In germline, CDR1 is SGHDN, CDR2 FVKESK.

This clone was seen many times. The CDR3 extends 3 residues past the end of the read, so its final part is completed from the germline J gene. The chain carries TRBV12-5 and TRBJ2-7, with TRBD2 matching 10 bases. The CDR3 runs 18 residues. Unmatched junction bases numbered 10, after V lost 1 base and J lost 1 base. Germline CDR1 is LGHNT and CDR2 is FRNRAP. CDR3 sequence reads: CASGLALAGGPYSYEQYF. The part of the CDR3 DNA that was read is TGTGCTAGTGGTTTGGCGTTAGCGGGGGGTCCCTATTCCTACGAG.

This clone was detected ten times or more. Coverage ceases 3 residues before the CDR3 finishes, and the germline J gene fills in the end. V usage is TRBV7-2 and J usage is TRBJ2-1; 7 bases agree with TRBD2. Trimming cost V 2 bases and J 3 bases; bases outside gene matches: 4. This CDR3 region has 15 residues. Germline V gene sequence: CDR1 SGHTA, CDR2 FQGNSA. The CDR3 loop reads CASSLYWTSYNEQFF. Incomplete CDR3 DNA: TGTGCCAGCAGCTTATATTGGACTAGCTACAATGAG.

The sample holds many counts of this clone. This chain's CDR3 is CASSIAGVETQYF. The CDR3 bases that were read are TGTGCCAGTAGTATAGCAGGGGTGGAGACC. The rearrangement joins TRBV19 to TRBJ2-5; possibly TRBD1 for D (6 bases). The read comes to an end 3 residues before the CDR3 does, leaving the germline J gene to fill in the end. Germline V lookup: CDR1 LNHDA, CDR2 SQIVND (reference sequence). The V and J ends lost 1 base and 5 bases respectively, with 8 bases between them. The CDR3 runs 13 residues.

In this sample, this clone turned up many times. The observed sequence ends 3 residues before the CDR3 terminus, with the missing tail filled in from the germline J gene. The J gene is TRBJ1-2, the V gene TRBV6-2 or TRBV6-3, with a tentative D call TRBD1 (5 bases). Deletions cut 5 bases from V and 0 bases from J, with 10 bases between. This CDR3 has 14 residues. Germline CDR1 and CDR2: MNHEY and SVGEGT. CDR3 sequence reads: CASSARASNYGYTF. Partial CDR3 DNA: TGTGCCAGCAGTGCCAGGGCATCTAACTATGGC.